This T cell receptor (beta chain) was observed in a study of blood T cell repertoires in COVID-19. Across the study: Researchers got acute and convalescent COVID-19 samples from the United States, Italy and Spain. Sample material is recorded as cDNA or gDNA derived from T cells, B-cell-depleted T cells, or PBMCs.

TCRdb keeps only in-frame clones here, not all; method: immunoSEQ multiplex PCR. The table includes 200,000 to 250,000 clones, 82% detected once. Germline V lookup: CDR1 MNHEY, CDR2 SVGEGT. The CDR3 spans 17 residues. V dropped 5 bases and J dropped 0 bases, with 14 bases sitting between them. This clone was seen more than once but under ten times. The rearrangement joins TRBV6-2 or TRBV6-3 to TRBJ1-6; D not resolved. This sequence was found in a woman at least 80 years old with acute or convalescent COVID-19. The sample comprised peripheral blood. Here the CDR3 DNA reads TGTGCCAGCAGTCCACGACGGGGAATCTCCTATAATTCACCCCTCCACTTT. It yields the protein CASSPRRGISYNSPLHF.